This T cell receptor (beta chain) was recorded in a study of blood T cell repertoires in COVID-19 (dated by TCRdb to about 2020). About the investigation overall: Samples covering the acute and convalescent phases of COVID-19 were provided by collaborators in the United States, Italy and Spain. The prospective study material was composed of cDNA or gDNA derived from T cells, B-cell-depleted T cells, or PBMCs. Deeply sampled blood TCRbeta repertoires from subjects exposed to, actively infected with, or recovered from COVID-19 were included in the dataset. The repertoires were released in a freely available public database meant as a resource for research on the immune response to SARS-CoV-2. The samples were drawn from the first 160 participants of the ongoing ImmuneRACE study and from 950 to 1,500 subjects provided by 6 global collaborators. A de-identified subject ID, COVID-19 status, age in years and sex were almost always included in the sample metadata. Where HLA class I and class II types were available, the types were taken from metadata supplied by the sample provider, not from assay-based typing. Here is what the overall study found, with its caveats: How much clinical and demographic metadata was included differed by source and by participant, and the metadata was provided uncurated.

The germline V gene yields SGHTA for CDR1 and FQGTGA for CDR2. The CDR3 holds 16 amino acids from the cysteine to the phenylalanine. CDR3 DNA only is kept here, 48 bases in frame from base 1. Between the V and J ends, shortened by 2 bases and 1 base respectively, the junction contains 14 bases. TCRbeta CDR3 regions were amplified from genomic DNA using the immunoSEQ Assay, a bias-controlled multiplex PCR. Per the original workflow: The number of nucleated cells in each sample was estimated by amplification of reference gene primers within the assay. Sequence reads were collapsed and filtered to measure the absolute abundance of every unique TCRbeta CDR3 rearrangement. For each sample, productive Simpson clonality was calculated by taking the square root of Simpson's diversity index across productive rearrangements. TCRdb retrieved this table from immuneACCESS and kept in-frame rearrangements only. Not all clones are present; in checked studies, unresolved V genes account for under half, and no reason is known for the remainder. Clone size and V and J calls were adopted from that table, with D and trimming inferred from the DNA. A total of 300,000 to 450,000 clones appear in this sample, approximately 89% of them only once. 2.3% of the sample goes to the ten largest clones.

Of note for this clone: This clone's antigen is unknown. No base quality values were provided; no much bigger clone lies one nucleotide off.

One collaborating source in Seattle enrolled patients during active infection and followed them longitudinally through the course of disease. Each collaborating institution followed its own protocols to collect whole blood in K2EDTA tubes. Collaborator samples were shipped for TCRbeta analysis as frozen whole blood, isolated PBMCs, or DNA extracted from either sample type. The clonotype was recovered from a woman aged 55-69 years with COVID-19, enrolled during active disease. The sequenced sample was peripheral blood. The chain joins TRBV7-3 to TRBJ1-1; no D gene can be assigned with confidence. The nucleotide sequence reads as follows: TGTGCCAGCAGCTTATTATGGAGTCCGGGGAACACTGAAGCTTTCTTT. Its protein reads: CASSLLWSPGNTEAFF.